This TCR beta chain was captured by sequencing in a study of blood T cell repertoires in COVID-19. Sequenced by immunoSEQ multiplex PCR; TCRdb stores in-frame clones only, minus some. The sample contains approximately 280,000 clones, roughly 86% of which appear only once. Enrolled through a virtual design, the participants were between 18 and 89 years of age and came from about two dozen US areas. Many counts were recorded for this clone. Source material: PBMCs or T cells enriched from blood (not recorded which). The clonotype originates from a woman aged 18-29 years who had recovered from COVID-19.

CDR3 loop: CASSARKGRDPTEAFF. CDR3 nucleotide sequence: TGTGCCAGCAGTGCCCGAAAAGGGAGGGATCCCACTGAAGCTTTCTTT. The chain links TRBV6-1 to TRBJ1-1; D gene ambiguous. Germline loops: CDR1 MNHNS, CDR2 SASEGT. V dropped 4 bases and J dropped 4 bases, with 19 bases sitting between them. The CDR3 is made up of 16 amino acids.